This TCR beta chain was sequenced for a study of cytomegalovirus exposure and HLA in healthy donors. As concerns this clone: Its antigen is not identified.

Study-wide results and caveats: Sequences of the TCR beta chain were said to predict the HLA-A and HLA-B alleles of most subjects accurately. It was confirmed in vitro that a few of the CMV-associated chains were specific for CMV antigens. Reportedly, a later analysis found an Asian-associated ancestry cluster had fewer N-insertions than the roughly 670-donor mean.

Germline CDR1 reads MGHDK; CDR2 reads SYGVNS. The CDR3 has 15 residues. Trimming removed 4 bases at V and 3 bases at J, with 13 bases between. The study ran its PCR with 60 Vbeta and 13 Jbeta primers. Assay: immunoSEQ multiplex PCR; the TCRdb copy retains only in-frame clones and omits some. The data show 120,000 to 150,000 clones, with over 70% seen just once and over 6.5% held by the top ten. The V and J genes are TRBV25-1 and TRBJ2-1, with D maybe TRBD2 (6 bases). The sequence derives from a man between 35 and 55 years old in good health and CMV-seropositive. The source material was PBMCs. The DNA for the CDR3 is TGTGCCAGCAGTGGAGCGGCGGGAATCTACAATGAGCAGTTCTTC. Translation: CASSGAAGIYNEQFF.